The source of this T cell receptor beta chain is a study of T cells in Graves' hyperthyroidism and ophthalmopathy. Germline V lookup: CDR1 SNHLY, CDR2 FYNNEI. The CDR3 length is 12 residues. Trimming cost V 8 bases and J 2 bases, with 9 bases left between them. Researchers amplified the TCR beta CDR3 regions from RNA transcripts. TCR CDR3 regions were first amplified by RT-PCR with HTBI primers. In TCRdb, the multiplex PCR reads were re-called with MiXCR into one record per CDR3 protein. The sample shows just over 550,000 distinct CDR3 sequences, around 45% of them seen only once. The sample taken for sequencing was peripheral blood or thyroid tissue (not recorded which). The source of this sequence is a woman aged 18-29 years with Graves' hyperthyroidism. V gene TRBV2 combines with J gene TRBJ1-1, with D perhaps TRBD1 (6 bases). CDR3: CASRDTNTEAFF. CDR3 DNA sequence: TGTGCCAGCCGGGACACCAACACTGAAGCTTTCTTT.